This T cell receptor beta chain came from a study of blood T cell repertoires in COVID-19. V shed 0 bases and J shed 3 bases, with 9 bases lying between them. Germline CDR1 and CDR2: LNHDA and SQIVND (reference sequence). The CDR3 runs 15 residues. Under the authors' procedure: For nucleated cells, counts were estimated from reference gene primer amplification. Clones were read by immunoSEQ multiplex PCR, and TCRdb kept only the in-frame ones, dropping some. The V and J calls and clone size come from that table; D and trimming were worked out from the DNA. The sample lists 90,000 to 140,000 clones; 80% to 85% were seen once.

V gene TRBV19 combines with J gene TRBJ1-5; D unresolved. This receptor was identified in a man older than 75 with acute or convalescent COVID-19. The sequencing input was peripheral blood. Here the CDR3 reads CASSIDFDTNQPQHF. CDR3 sequence (DNA): TGTGCCAGTAGTATAGACTTTGACACCAATCAGCCCCAGCATTTT.